Following are 14 T cell receptor beta chains from one sample sequenced in a study of shared clonotypes between healthy human individuals. Assay used: immunoSEQ multiplex PCR; TCRdb lists only in-frame clones, some missing. The sample holds 450,000 to 600,000 clones, 79% seen once. Sequencing was carried out using PBMCs. The receptors originated from a woman aged 40 to 50 in good health. Some clones in this sample may be carry-over from other donors' samples.

V is TRBV7-3 and J is TRBJ2-7; 7 bases line up with TRBD1. Germline V lookup: CDR1 SGHTA, CDR2 FQGTGA. V lost 5 bases and J lost 0; bases outside the gene matches: 4. The CDR3 runs to 14 residues. CDR3 coding DNA: TGTGCCAGCAGCCGGGACAGCAGCTCCTACGAGCAGTACTTC. This sequence encodes CASSRDSSSYEQYF.

In regard to this clone: Other DNA sequences within the sample encode an identical CDR3. The CDR3 here is CASSYRGGTEAFF. The CDR3 bases are TGTGCCAGCAGTTACAGGGGTGGCACTGAAGCTTTCTTT. This rearrangement joins TRBV6-6 to TRBJ1-1, with D possibly TRBD1 on 5 matching bases. This CDR3 is built from 13 residues. The V end was cut by 2 bases, the J end by 4 bases, with 8 bases between. Germline V gene lookup returns CDR1 MNHNY and CDR2 SVGAGI (reference sequence).

This clone was detected once. The CDR3 loop is CASSLAQSEQYF. The CDR3 region has the DNA TGCGCCAGCAGCTTGGCCCAGAGCGAGCAGTACTTC. The chain recombines TRBV5-1 with TRBJ2-7; D is ambiguous. Germline lookup yields CDR1 SGHRS and CDR2 YFSETQ. The V and J ends lost 0 bases and 6 bases respectively, with 7 bases between them. The CDR3 covers 12 residues.

There are a few counts of this clone. This CDR3 is also generated by other DNA sequences in the sample. The V and J genes are TRBV29-1 and TRBJ2-3; 13 bases are shared with TRBD2. The germline V gene has CDR1 SQVTM and CDR2 ANQGSEA. The CDR3 spans 14 residues. The V and J ends lost 6 bases and 2 bases, in that order; junction bases with no gene match: 2. The DNA of the CDR3 is TGCAGCGTCGGGACTAGCGGGAACACAGATACGCAGTATTTT. Encoded protein: CSVGTSGNTDTQYF.

The rearrangement links TRBV7-6 to TRBJ1-2; unclear D gene. The CDR3 is made up of 16 amino acids. Trimming left V 5 bases short and J 0 bases short, with 16 bases between. Germline CDR1 and CDR2: SGHVS and FNYEAQ. For the CDR3, the DNA is TGTGCCAGCAGCGCCCGTGTCGGACCCGCTAACTATGGCTACACCTTC. The encoded protein is CASSARVGPANYGYTF.

The chain uses TRBV18 and TRBJ2-1; 9 bases align to TRBD2. This CDR3 spans 16 amino acids. Germline trimming cut 4 bases from V and 7 bases from J; bases unmatched to any gene: 11. CDR1 KGHSH and CDR2 LQKENI come from the germline V gene. CDR3 region: CASSRGSAGGPNEQFF. CDR3 sequence (DNA): TGTGCCAGCTCACGGGGCAGCGCGGGAGGGCCGAATGAGCAGTTCTTC.

The CDR3 reads CASSLQGYYGYTF. DNA of the CDR3: TGTGCCAGCAGCTTGCAGGGGTACTATGGCTACACCTTC. This chain joins TRBV5-4 and TRBJ1-2, with D possibly matching TRBD1 (6 bases). This CDR3 is 13 amino acids long. V was pared by 1 base and J by 3 bases, with 7 bases between. The germline V gene encodes CDR1 SGHNT and CDR2 YYREEE (reference sequence).

V usage is TRBV25-1 and J usage is TRBJ2-7, with D unresolved. The germline V and J ends were trimmed by 2 bases and 8 bases, with 10 bases remaining between them. Per germline, CDR1 MGHDK and CDR2 SYGVNS. There are 12 residues in the CDR3. CDR3 coding DNA: TGTGCCAGCAGTGAACCCTTGGAGCAGCAGTACTTC. As protein: CASSEPLEQQYF.

This chain connects TRBV11-2 to TRBJ2-1; 10 bases agree with TRBD2. Unmatched junction bases numbered 13, after V lost 6 bases and J lost 8 bases. From germline, CDR1 is SGHAT and CDR2 FQNNGV. This CDR3 contains 16 residues. CDR3: CASSVLAGAPGDEQFF. In DNA, the CDR3 is TGTGCCAGCAGTGTGCTAGCGGGAGCCCCGGGCGATGAGCAGTTCTTC.

The chain employs TRBV2 and TRBJ2-2; no definite D call. The CDR3 is 12 residues long. Germline V lookup: CDR1 SNHLY, CDR2 FYNNEI. Trimming took off 5 bases at V and 7 bases at J, with 8 bases between the two ends. CDR3 coding DNA: TGTGCCAGCAGTCCCACCGGCGGGGAGCTGTTTTTT. This gives the protein CASSPTGGELFF. Full variable domain (remainder filled in from reference TRBV2 and TRBJ2-2): EPEVTQTPSHQVTQMGQEVILRCVPISNHLYFYWYRQILGQKVEFLVSFYNNEISEKSEIFDDQFSVERPDGSNFTLKIRSTKLEDSAMYFCASSPTGGELFFGEGSRLTVL.

The rearrangement joins TRBV5-1 to TRBJ1-4, with 8 bases aligning to TRBD1. The CDR3 totals 15 residues. With 3 bases clipped from V and 2 bases from J, the junction kept 3 bases outside the gene matches. Looked up from germline, CDR1 is SGHRS and CDR2 is YFSETQ. CDR3 sequence (DNA): TGCGCCAGCAGCTCTCAGGGGGCGACTAATGAAAAACTGTTTTTT. Translating it yields CASSSQGATNEKLFF. The entire variable domain, with the rest obtained from reference TRBV5-1 and TRBJ1-4, is as follows: KAGVTQTPRYLIKTRGQQVTLSCSPISGHRSVSWYQQTPGQGLQFLFEYFSETQRNKGNFPGRFSGRQFSNSRSEMNVSTLELGDSALYLCASSSQGATNEKLFFGSGTQLSVL.

This clone was counted a few times. The gene calls are TRBV7-3 and TRBJ1-1, with D hard to call. The CDR3 extends over 13 amino acids. The V end lost 4 bases, the J end lost 0 bases, and 6 bases lay between the germline ends. Germline lookup yields CDR1 SGHTA and CDR2 FQGTGA. CDR3 region: CASSYGMNTEAFF. The CDR3 coding sequence is TGTGCCAGCAGCTACGGGATGAACACTGAAGCTTTCTTT.

This clone showed up many times. This sequence joins TRBV7-8 and TRBJ1-2; 7 bases map to TRBD1. V lost 5 bases and J lost 2; bases outside the gene matches: 5. This CDR3 spans 14 amino acids. Germline CDR1 SGHVS, CDR2 FQNEAQ. The CDR3 here is CASSLRQGNYGYTF. The CDR3 DNA sequence: TGTGCCAGCAGCCTCCGACAGGGAAACTATGGCTACACCTTC.

This clone was found many times. Here the CDR3 reads CASSQVVQGTEAFF. The CDR3 nucleotides are TGCGCCAGCAGCCAAGTTGTCCAGGGGACTGAAGCTTTCTTT. The V and J genes are TRBV4-1 and TRBJ1-1; possibly TRBD1 for D (6 bases). V was trimmed by 1 base and J by 5 bases, leaving 11 bases between them. The length of the CDR3 is 14 residues. Germline V gives CDR1 MGHRA, CDR2 YSYEKL.